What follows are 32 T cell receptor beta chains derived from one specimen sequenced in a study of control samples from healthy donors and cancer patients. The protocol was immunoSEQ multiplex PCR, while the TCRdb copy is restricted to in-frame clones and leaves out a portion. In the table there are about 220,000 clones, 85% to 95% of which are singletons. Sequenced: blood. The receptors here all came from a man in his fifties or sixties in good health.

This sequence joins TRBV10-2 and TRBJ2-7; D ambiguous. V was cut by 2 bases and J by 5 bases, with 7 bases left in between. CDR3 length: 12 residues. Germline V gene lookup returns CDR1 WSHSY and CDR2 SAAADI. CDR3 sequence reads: CASSEVFDEQYV. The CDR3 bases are TGCGCCAGCAGTGAGGTCTTTGACGAGCAGTACGTC.

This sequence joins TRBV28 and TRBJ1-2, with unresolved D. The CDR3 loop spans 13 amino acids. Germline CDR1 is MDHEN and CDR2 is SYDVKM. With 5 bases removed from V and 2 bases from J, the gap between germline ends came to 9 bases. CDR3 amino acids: CASSNPGNYGYTF. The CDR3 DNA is TGTGCCAGCAGTAACCCGGGGAACTATGGCTACACCTTC.

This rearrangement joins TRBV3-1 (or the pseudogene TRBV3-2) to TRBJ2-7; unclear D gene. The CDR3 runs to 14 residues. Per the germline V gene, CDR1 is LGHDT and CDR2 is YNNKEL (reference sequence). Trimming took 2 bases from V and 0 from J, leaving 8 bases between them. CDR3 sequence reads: CASSQFRSSYEQYF. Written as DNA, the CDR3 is TGTGCCAGCAGCCAATTCCGAAGCTCCTACGAGCAGTACTTC.

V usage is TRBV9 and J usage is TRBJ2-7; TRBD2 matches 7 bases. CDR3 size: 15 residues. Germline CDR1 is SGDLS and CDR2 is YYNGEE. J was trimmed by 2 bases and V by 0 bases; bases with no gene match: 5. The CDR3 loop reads CASSVAASGPYEQYF. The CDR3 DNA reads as TGTGCCAGCAGCGTAGCGGCTAGCGGACCCTACGAGCAGTACTTC.

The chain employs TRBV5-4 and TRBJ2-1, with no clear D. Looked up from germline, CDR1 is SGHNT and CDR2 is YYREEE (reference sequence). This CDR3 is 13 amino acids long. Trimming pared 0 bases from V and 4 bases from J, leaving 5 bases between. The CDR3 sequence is CASSLEQYNEQFF. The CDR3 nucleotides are TGTGCCAGCAGCTTGGAACAGTACAATGAGCAGTTCTTC.

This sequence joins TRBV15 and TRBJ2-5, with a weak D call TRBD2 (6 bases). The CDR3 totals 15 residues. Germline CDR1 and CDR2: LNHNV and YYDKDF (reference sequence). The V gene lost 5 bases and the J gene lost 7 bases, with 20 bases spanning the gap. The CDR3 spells CATSLSGNGGTTQYF. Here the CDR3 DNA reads TGTGCCACCAGCCTATCGGGAAACGGGGGTACGACCCAGTACTTC.

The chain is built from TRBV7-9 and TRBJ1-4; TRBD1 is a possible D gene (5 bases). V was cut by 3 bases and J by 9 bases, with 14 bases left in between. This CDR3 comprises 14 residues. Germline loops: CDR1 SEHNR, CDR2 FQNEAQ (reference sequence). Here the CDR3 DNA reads TGTGCCAGCAGCTTGGGAACACAGGACCAAAAACTGTTTTTT. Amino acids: CASSLGTQDQKLFF.

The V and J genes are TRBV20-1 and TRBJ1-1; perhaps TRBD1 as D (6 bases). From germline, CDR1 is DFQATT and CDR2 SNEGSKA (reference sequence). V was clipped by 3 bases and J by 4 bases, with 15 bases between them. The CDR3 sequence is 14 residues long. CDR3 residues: CSASFQGSSTEAFF. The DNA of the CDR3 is TGCAGTGCTAGTTTTCAGGGGTCAAGCACTGAAGCTTTCTTT.

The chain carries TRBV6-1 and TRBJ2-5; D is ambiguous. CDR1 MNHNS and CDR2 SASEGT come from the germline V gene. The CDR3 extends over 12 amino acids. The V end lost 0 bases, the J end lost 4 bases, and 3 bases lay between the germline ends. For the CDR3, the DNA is TGTGCCAGCAGTGAAGCGCGAGAGACCCAGTACTTC. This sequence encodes CASSEARETQYF.

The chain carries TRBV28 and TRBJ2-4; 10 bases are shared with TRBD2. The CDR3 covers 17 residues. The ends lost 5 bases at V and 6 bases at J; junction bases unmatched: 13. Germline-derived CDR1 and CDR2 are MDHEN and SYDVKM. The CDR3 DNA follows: TGTGCCAGCAGTATGGAGCGGGGGGGCTACGCGGGAAACATTCAGTACTTC. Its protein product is CASSMERGGYAGNIQYF.

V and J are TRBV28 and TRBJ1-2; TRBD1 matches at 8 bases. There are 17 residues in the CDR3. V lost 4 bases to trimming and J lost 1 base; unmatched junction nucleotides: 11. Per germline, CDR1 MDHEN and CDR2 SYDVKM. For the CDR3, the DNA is TGTGCCAGCAGTTCAGGACAGGGCCTCCTTAATAACTATGGCTACACCTTC. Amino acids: CASSSGQGLLNNYGYTF.

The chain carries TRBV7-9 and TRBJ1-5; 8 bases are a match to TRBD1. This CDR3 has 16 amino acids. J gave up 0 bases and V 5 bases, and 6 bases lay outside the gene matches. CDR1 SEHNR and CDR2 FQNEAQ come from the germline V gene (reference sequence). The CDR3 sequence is CASSPGQGYSNQPQHF. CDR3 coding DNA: TGTGCCAGCAGCCCTGGACAGGGCTATAGCAATCAGCCCCAGCATTTT.

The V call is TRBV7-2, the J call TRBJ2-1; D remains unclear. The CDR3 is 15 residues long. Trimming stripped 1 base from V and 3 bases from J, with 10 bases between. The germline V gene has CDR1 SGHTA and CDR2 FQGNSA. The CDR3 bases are TGTGCCAGCAGCTTAGGGTTGGCACACTACAATGAGCAGTTCTTC. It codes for CASSLGLAHYNEQFF.

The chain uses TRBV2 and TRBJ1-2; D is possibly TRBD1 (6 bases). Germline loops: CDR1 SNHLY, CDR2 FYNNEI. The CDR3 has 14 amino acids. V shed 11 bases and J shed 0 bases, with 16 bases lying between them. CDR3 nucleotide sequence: TGTGCCGGGAATGACAGGAGATCTAACTATGGCTACACCTTC. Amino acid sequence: CAGNDRRSNYGYTF.

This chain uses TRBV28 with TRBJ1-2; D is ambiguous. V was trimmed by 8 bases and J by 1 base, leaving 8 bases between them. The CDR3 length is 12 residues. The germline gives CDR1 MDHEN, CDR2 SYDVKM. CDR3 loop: CASAAGNYGYTF. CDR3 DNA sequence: TGTGCCAGCGCGGCCGGTAACTATGGCTACACCTTC.

The CDR3 DNA reads TGCGCCAGCATCAGGGCGCCCCGACGAGAGACCCAGTACTTC. Translation gives CASIRAPRRETQYF. The J gene is TRBJ2-5, the V gene TRBV4-1; perhaps TRBD1 as D (5 bases). This CDR3 comprises 14 residues. The germline V gene has CDR1 MGHRA and CDR2 YSYEKL. V was cut by 7 bases and J by 4 bases, with 16 bases left in between.

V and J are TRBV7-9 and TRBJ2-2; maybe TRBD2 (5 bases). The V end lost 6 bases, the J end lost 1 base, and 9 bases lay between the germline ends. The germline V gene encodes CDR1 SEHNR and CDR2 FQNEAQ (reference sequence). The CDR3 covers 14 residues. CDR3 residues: CASRRAGNTGELFF. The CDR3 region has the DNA TGTGCCAGCAGGAGGGCCGGGAACACCGGGGAGCTGTTTTTT.

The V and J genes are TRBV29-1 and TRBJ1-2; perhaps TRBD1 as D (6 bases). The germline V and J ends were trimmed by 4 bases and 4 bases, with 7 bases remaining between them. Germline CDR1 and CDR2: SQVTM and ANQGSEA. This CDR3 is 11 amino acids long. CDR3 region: CSVVQGYGYTF. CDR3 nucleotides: TGCAGCGTTGTACAGGGCTATGGCTACACCTTC.

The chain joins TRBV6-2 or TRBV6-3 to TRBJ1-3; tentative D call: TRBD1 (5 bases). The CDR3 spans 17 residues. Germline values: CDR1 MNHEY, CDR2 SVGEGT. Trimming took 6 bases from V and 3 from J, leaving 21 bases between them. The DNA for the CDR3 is TGTGCCAGCAGCCCTATCGAGGGTCAGGGTGTTGGAAACACCATATATTTT. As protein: CASSPIEGQGVGNTIYF.

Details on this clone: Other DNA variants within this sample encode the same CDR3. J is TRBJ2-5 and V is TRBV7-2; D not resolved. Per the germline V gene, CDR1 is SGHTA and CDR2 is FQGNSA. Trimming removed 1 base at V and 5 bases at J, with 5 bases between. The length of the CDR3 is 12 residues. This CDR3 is CASSLVRETQYF. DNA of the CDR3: TGTGCCAGCAGCTTAGTCAGGGAGACCCAGTACTTC. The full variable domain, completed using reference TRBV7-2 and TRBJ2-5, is GAGVSQSPSNKVTEKGKDVELRCDPISGHTALYWYRQSLGQGLEFLIYFQGNSAPDKSGLPSDRFSAERTGGSVSTLTIQRTQQEDSAVYLCASSLVRETQYFGPGTRLLVL.

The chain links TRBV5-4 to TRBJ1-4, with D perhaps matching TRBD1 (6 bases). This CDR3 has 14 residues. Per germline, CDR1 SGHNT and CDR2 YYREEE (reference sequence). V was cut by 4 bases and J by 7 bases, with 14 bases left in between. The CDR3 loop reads CASSRDGGGEKLFF. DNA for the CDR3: TGTGCCAGCAGCCGGGATGGGGGCGGTGAAAAACTGTTTTTT.

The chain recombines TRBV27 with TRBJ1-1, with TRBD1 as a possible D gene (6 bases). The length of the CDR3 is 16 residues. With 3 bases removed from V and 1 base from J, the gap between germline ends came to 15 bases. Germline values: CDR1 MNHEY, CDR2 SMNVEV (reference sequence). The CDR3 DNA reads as TGTGCCAGCAGTTTTTTTTGGGGGGCACGGAACACTGAAGCTTTCTTT. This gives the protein CASSFFWGARNTEAFF.

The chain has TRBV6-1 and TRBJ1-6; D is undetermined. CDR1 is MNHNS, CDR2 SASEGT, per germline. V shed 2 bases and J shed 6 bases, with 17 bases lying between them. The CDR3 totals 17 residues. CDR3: CASSERRDSYPNSPLHF. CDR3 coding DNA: TGTGCCAGCAGTGAAAGGAGGGATTCCTACCCTAATTCACCCCTCCACTTT.

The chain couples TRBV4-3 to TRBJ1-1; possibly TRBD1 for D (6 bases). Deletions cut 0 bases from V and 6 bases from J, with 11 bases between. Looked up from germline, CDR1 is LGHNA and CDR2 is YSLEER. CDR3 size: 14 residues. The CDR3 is CASSQDSTGPEAFF. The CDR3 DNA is TGCGCCAGCAGCCAAGATTCAACAGGGCCTGAAGCTTTCTTT.

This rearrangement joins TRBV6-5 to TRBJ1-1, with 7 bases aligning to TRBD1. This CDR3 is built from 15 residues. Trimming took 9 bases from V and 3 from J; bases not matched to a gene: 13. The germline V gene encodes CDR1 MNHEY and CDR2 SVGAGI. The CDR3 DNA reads TGTGCCAGTCGAAAGTGGTCTACAGGGGACACTGAAGCTTTCTTT. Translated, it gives CASRKWSTGDTEAFF.

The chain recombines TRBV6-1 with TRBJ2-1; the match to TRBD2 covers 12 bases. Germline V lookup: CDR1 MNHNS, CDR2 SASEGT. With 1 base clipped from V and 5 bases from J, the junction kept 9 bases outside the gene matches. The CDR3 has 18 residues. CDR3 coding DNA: TGTGCCAGCAGTGAAGGACTAGCGGGGGTTTTGGGAGACAATGAGCAGTTCTTC. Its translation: CASSEGLAGVLGDNEQFF.

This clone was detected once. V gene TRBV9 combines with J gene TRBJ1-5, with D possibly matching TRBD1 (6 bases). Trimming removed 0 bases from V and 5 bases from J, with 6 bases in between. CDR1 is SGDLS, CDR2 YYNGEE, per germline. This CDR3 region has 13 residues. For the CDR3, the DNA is TGTGCCAGCAGCGTAGACAGGGATCAGCCCCAGCATTTT. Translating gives CASSVDRDQPQHF.

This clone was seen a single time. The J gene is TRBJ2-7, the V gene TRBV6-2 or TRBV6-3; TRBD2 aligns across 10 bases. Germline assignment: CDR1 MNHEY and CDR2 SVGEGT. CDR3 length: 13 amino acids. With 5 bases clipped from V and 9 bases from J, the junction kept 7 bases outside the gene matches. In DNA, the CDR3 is TGTGCCAGCAGTAGCGGGGGGGCAGGTAGGCAGTACGTC. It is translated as CASSSGGAGRQYV.

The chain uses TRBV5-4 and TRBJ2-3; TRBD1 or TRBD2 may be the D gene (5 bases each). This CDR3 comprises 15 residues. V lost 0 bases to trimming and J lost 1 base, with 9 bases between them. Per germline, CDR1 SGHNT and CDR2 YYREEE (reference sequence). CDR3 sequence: CASSLALGGTDTQYF. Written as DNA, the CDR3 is TGTGCCAGCAGCTTGGCCTTGGGGGGCACAGATACGCAGTATTTT.

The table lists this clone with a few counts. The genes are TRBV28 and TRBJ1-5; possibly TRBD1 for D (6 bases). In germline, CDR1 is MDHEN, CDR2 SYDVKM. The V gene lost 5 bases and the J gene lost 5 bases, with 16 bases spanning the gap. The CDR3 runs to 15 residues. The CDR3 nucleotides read TGTGCCAGCAGTCCGGCCCAATCAGGGGATCAGCCCCAGCATTTT. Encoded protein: CASSPAQSGDQPQHF. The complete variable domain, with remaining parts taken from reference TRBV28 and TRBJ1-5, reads DVKVTQSSRYLVKRTGEKVFLECVQDMDHENMFWYRQDPGLGLRLIYFSYDVKMKEKGDIPEGYSVSREKKERFSLILESASTNQTSMYLCASSPAQSGDQPQHFGDGTRLSIL.

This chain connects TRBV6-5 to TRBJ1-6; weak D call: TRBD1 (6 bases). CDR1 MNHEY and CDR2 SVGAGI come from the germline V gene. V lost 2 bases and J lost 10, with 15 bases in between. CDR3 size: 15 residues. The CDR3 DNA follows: TGTGCCAGCAGTTACGACTACAGGGTAGGATCACCCCTCCACTTT. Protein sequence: CASSYDYRVGSPLHF.

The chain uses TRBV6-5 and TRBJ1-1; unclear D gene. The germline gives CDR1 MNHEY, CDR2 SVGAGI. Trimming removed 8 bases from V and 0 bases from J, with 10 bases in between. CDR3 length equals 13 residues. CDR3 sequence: CASGRGMNTEAFF. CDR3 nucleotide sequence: TGTGCCAGCGGAAGAGGGATGAACACTGAAGCTTTCTTT.